These 21 T cell receptor delta chains share one sample of origin, sequenced in a study of Vδ1+ human thymocytes. Their target antigens are unknown. Study observations and caveats: Thymic TRG and TRD repertoires appeared highly polyclonal, with Gaussian CDR3 length distributions.

RNA was extracted from the cells and then reverse transcribed. Pooled V-gene forward primers with one constant-region reverse primer generated the CDR3 amplicons by multiplex PCR. TCRdb used CATT to re-call clones from the multiplex PCR reads. Here the sample spans 45,000 to 60,000 delta-chain clones, about 16% being singletons. The specimen was Vdelta1+ gamma-delta thymocytes from the thymus. As to subset: FACS-sorted CD3+ TCRalphabeta- TCRVdelta1+ TCRVdelta2- thymocytes. The receptors originated from a boy less than two years old who had congenital heart surgery.

This clone has more than one count but fewer than ten. The chain has TRDV1 and TRDJ1, with D perhaps matching TRDD3 (5 bases). V gave up 1 base and J gave up 3 bases, with 9 bases separating them. The CDR3 is 14 residues long. Germline V lookup: CDR1 TSWWSYY, CDR2 QGS. CDR3 protein: CALGEPGGADKLIF. CDR3 in DNA: TGTGCTCTTGGGGAACCGGGGGGCGCCGATAAACTCATCTTT.

This clone was observed a few times. The V and J genes are TRDV1 and TRDJ1, with 13 bases matching TRDD3. The germline V gene encodes CDR1 TSWWSYY and CDR2 QGS. The trim removed 0 bases at V and 10 bases at J, leaving 11 bases unmatched. This CDR3 has 17 amino acids. In nucleotides, the CDR3 is TGTGCTCTTGGGGAACTCCCCAACTGGGGGATACGTAAAAGACTCATCTTT. This translates into CALGELPNWGIRKRLIF.

This chain joins TRDV1 and TRDJ1; TRDD3 might be the D (7 bases). Germline CDR1 reads TSWWSYY; CDR2 reads QGS. There are 21 residues in the CDR3. Deletions cut 0 bases from V and 5 bases from J, with 31 bases between. In nucleotides, the CDR3 is TGTGCTCTTGGGGAACTCTCCTTCCCCAAGACTGGGGACCTAGGGGTGGATAAACTCATCTTT. Encoded protein: CALGELSFPKTGDLGVDKLIF.

This clone was picked up a small number of times. Other DNA sequences in the same sample also yield this CDR3. This chain links TRDV1 with TRDJ1; 7 nucleotides agree with TRDD3. J gave up 0 bases and V 1 base, and 17 bases lay outside the gene matches. The CDR3 consists of 20 residues. Germline V gene sequence: CDR1 TSWWSYY, CDR2 QGS. CDR3 region: CALGEPIPDPGYQDTDKLIF. The CDR3 bases are TGTGCTCTTGGGGAACCTATTCCCGATCCGGGATACCAAGACACCGATAAACTCATCTTT.

This clone was observed a handful of times. The V and J genes are TRDV1 and TRDJ1; TRDD3 agrees at 12 bases. Trimming took 2 bases from V and 0 from J; bases not matched to a gene: 16. Germline CDR1 and CDR2: TSWWSYY and QGS. CDR3 length: 21 residues. CDR3 loop: CALGEWSARYWGIPDTDKLIF. DNA of the CDR3: TGTGCTCTTGGGGAATGGTCTGCGAGGTACTGGGGGATACCAGACACCGATAAACTCATCTTT.

This clone came up a few times. The rearrangement uses TRDV1 and TRDJ1; a possible D gene is TRDD2 (6 bases). This CDR3 region has 14 residues. The germline CDR1 and CDR2 sequences are TSWWSYY and QGS. The germline V and J ends were trimmed by 1 base and 8 bases, with 14 bases remaining between them. CDR3: CALGEPPLLQKLIF. In DNA form, the CDR3 reads TGTGCTCTTGGGGAACCACCCCTCCTACAGAAACTCATCTTT.

This clone was detected a few times. The chain recombines TRDV1 with TRDJ1, with 7 bases fitting TRDD3. This CDR3 spans 17 amino acids. V was clipped by 1 base and J by 1 base; unmatched bases: 9. Germline V lookup: CDR1 TSWWSYY, CDR2 QGS. CDR3 protein: CALGEPLRLGVTDKLIF. As DNA, the CDR3 is TGTGCTCTTGGGGAACCACTCCGCCTGGGGGTCACCGATAAACTCATCTTT.

The chain employs TRDV1 and TRDJ1, with 13 bases identical to TRDD3. Germline V CDR1 and CDR2: TSWWSYY, QGS. CDR3 length: 26 residues. V lost 0 bases to trimming and J lost 0 bases; unmatched junction nucleotides: 28. CDR3 sequence reads: CALGELVKAPLRPYWGIRIYTDKLIF. The CDR3 DNA is TGTGCTCTTGGGGAACTAGTTAAGGCCCCCCTACGACCGTACTGGGGGATACGGATCTACACCGATAAACTCATCTTT.

The chain has TRDV1 and TRDJ1, with 10 bases aligning to TRDD3. The CDR3 length is 21 residues. In germline, CDR1 is TSWWSYY, CDR2 QGS. With V trimmed by 5 bases and J by 0 bases, 21 bases remained unmatched. CDR3 DNA sequence: TGTGCTCTTGGGTCCAGGCCTTCCTATCGTGTACTGGGGGATTACACCGATAAACTCATCTTT. Protein sequence: CALGSRPSYRVLGDYTDKLIF.

The rearrangement uses TRDV1 and TRDJ1; 8 bases fit TRDD3. The CDR3 sequence is 16 residues long. Germline CDR1 reads TSWWSYY; CDR2 reads QGS. J gave up 8 bases and V 1 base, and 12 bases lay outside the gene matches. The CDR3 is CALGERVVSLGGKLIF. Here the CDR3 DNA reads TGTGCTCTTGGGGAACGGGTCGTTTCACTGGGGGGGAAACTCATCTTT.

The chain couples TRDV1 to TRDJ1, with TRDD3 identical over 11 bases. CDR3 length: 21 residues. Per the germline V gene, CDR1 is TSWWSYY and CDR2 is QGS. Trimming at V came to 0 bases and at J to 3 bases, leaving 18 bases not matched to a gene. The CDR3 loop reads CALGELVPAWGIRVGADKLIF. The CDR3 bases are TGTGCTCTTGGGGAACTTGTCCCCGCGTGGGGGATACGCGTTGGGGCCGATAAACTCATCTTT.

This clone has only a few counts. The V gene is TRDV1, the J gene TRDJ2; 9 nucleotides agree with TRDD3. The CDR3 covers 21 residues. The junction had 20 bases not matched to a gene; V was cut back by 6 bases and J by 0 bases. Germline CDR1 TSWWSYY, CDR2 QGS. Written as DNA, the CDR3 is TGTGCTCTTGGTTGTACTGGGGGACTATCCGAAAAGACCCCTTTGACAGCACAACTCTTCTTT. Amino acids: CALGCTGGLSEKTPLTAQLFF.

This clone was seen a few times. The genes are TRDV1 and TRDJ1; 11 bases match TRDD3. Trimming removed 5 bases from V and 1 base from J; junction bases left unmatched: 6. The germline CDR1 and CDR2 sequences are TSWWSYY and QGS. The CDR3 runs to 16 residues. The CDR3 loop is CALGNWGIRSTDKLIF. The CDR3 nucleotides read TGTGCTCTTGGGAATTGGGGGATACGCTCCACCGATAAACTCATCTTT.

This clone was counted between two and nine times. The J gene is TRDJ1, the V gene TRDV1; 9 positions agree with TRDD2. V lost 4 bases, J lost 2 bases, and 11 bases stayed unmatched. The CDR3 totals 17 residues. Germline values: CDR1 TSWWSYY, CDR2 QGS. CDR3 sequence (DNA): TGTGCTCTTGGGGCCGGCCTTCCTACTTCTCGGACCGATAAACTCATCTTT. Translating gives CALGAGLPTSRTDKLIF.

The V call is TRDV1, the J call TRDJ1; TRDD3 matches 13 bases. V lost 0 bases and J lost 3; bases outside the gene matches: 16. This CDR3 has 21 amino acids. The germline V gene encodes CDR1 TSWWSYY and CDR2 QGS. For the CDR3, the DNA is TGTGCTCTTGGGGAACTCCTACGACTACTGGGGGATACGCGAGGCGCCGATAAACTCATCTTT. This translates into CALGELLRLLGDTRGADKLIF.

This clone was detected only a few times. V is TRDV1 and J is TRDJ1, with 10 bases that match TRDD3. The V and J ends lost 0 bases and 4 bases, in that order; junction bases with no gene match: 20. The germline CDR1 and CDR2 sequences are TSWWSYY and QGS. The CDR3 spans 21 residues. CDR3: CALGELSHRATGGSFNDKLIF. The DNA of the CDR3 is TGTGCTCTTGGGGAACTCTCTCATCGGGCGACTGGGGGATCGTTCAACGATAAACTCATCTTT.

This sequence joins TRDV1 and TRDJ1; D perhaps matches TRDD3 (6 bases). V lost 3 bases, J lost 0 bases, and 26 bases lay in between. Germline loops: CDR1 TSWWSYY, CDR2 QGS. CDR3 length: 20 residues. CDR3 in amino acids: CALGDQIPANWAPYTDKLIF. DNA of the CDR3: TGTGCTCTTGGGGACCAGATTCCCGCCAACTGGGCGCCGTACACCGATAAACTCATCTTT.

This clone was seen a few times. The chain uses TRDV1 and TRDJ1; the match to TRDD3 covers 11 bases. This CDR3 region has 19 residues. Per germline, CDR1 TSWWSYY and CDR2 QGS. V shed 0 bases and J 1 base; nucleotides not matched to a gene: 10. In nucleotides, the CDR3 is TGTGCTCTTGGGGAACTCGATATGGGGGATACGCGTTGCACCGATAAACTCATCTTT. Protein product: CALGELDMGDTRCTDKLIF.

This clone was found a few times. The V call is TRDV1, the J call TRDJ1; 9 nucleotides match TRDD3. The CDR3 runs 15 residues. V trimming: 3 bases; J trimming: 3 bases; junction bases outside the gene matches: 5. Germline V gene data show CDR1 as TSWWSYY and CDR2 as QGS. The CDR3 DNA follows: TGTGCTCTTGGGGACCAGGGGATACGCGCCGATAAACTCATCTTT. Translating it yields CALGDQGIRADKLIF.

In this sample, this clone turned up a few times. The rearrangement joins TRDV1 to TRDJ1, with 8 bases identical to TRDD3. CDR1 and CDR2 from the germline V gene are TSWWSYY and QGS. The CDR3 runs 21 residues. The J segment lost 3 bases and the V segment lost 6 bases, leaving 27 bases of the junction unmatched. CDR3 in DNA: TGTGCTCTTGGTCAGGGGTTGTGGTCCTACGGTTCTGAGGGGATACCCGATAAACTCATCTTT. Translated, it gives CALGQGLWSYGSEGIPDKLIF.

The V gene is TRDV1, the J gene TRDJ1; D assignment may be TRDD2 or TRDD3 (9 bases each). Germline V CDR1 and CDR2: TSWWSYY, QGS. The CDR3 contains 27 residues. Trimming took 3 bases from V and 0 from J, leaving 47 bases between them. Here the CDR3 DNA reads TGTGCTCTTGGGGATTACCTTCCTACGAGGCCAAGTACTGGGGGACAGAACGCCTTACCGTACACCGATAAACTCATCTTT. This codes for CALGDYLPTRPSTGGQNALPYTDKLIF.